In this sample, the clone carrying this TCR beta chain turned up a few times. Its matching antigen is unknown. Profiled with immunoSEQ multiplex PCR; TCRdb holds only in-frame clones, not every one. The table records roughly 20,000 clones, 65% to 75% of them present only once. These data belong to a study of cytotoxic CD8 clonotypes in ibrutinib-treated CLL. The length of the CDR3 is 14 residues. CDR1 and CDR2 (germline): MNHNY, SVGAGI (reference sequence). The V and J ends lost 6 bases and 6 bases respectively, with 14 bases between them. Study-level findings and limits: The study found baseline clonality above age-matched healthy donors, tracking circulating CD8+ T-cell counts.

The receptor was isolated from a human donor with chronic lymphocytic leukemia. Sequencing was performed on PBMCs, taken before ibrutinib treatment. The rearrangement joins TRBV6-6 to TRBJ2-2; D is unresolved. CDR3 sequence reads: CASSYDSAAGELFF. For the CDR3, the DNA is TGTGCCAGCAGCTATGATTCCGCTGCCGGGGAGCTGTTTTTT.